The clone carrying this T cell receptor beta chain was counted between two and nine times. Its antigen remains unidentified. The data derive from a study of T-cell reconstitution after alpha-beta-depleted transplantation in children. Whole-study findings and limits: Alpha-beta T cells present about two months after transplant were reported to originate from several hundred expanded graft clones. T-cell counts and diversity at one year post-transplant came mainly from newly produced T cells. For some patients, TCRbeta diversity was high at day 60 because of recipient T cells and thymic progenitors that survived.

Unique molecular identifiers were used to barcode this TCRbeta library. TCRdb passed the PCR reads through MiXCR, listing each CDR3 protein once. The repertoire includes 500,000 to 750,000 distinct CDR3 sequences, 25% to 30% of them detected once, and about 35% sits in the top ten. Germline loops: CDR1 LGHDT, CDR2 YNNKEL (reference sequence). Trimming cost V 0 bases and J 7 bases, with 9 bases left between them. This CDR3 region has 13 residues. This clonotype originated in a boy under three years old with Wiskott-Aldrich syndrome, due to receive a stem cell transplant. The input for sequencing was PBMCs, taken before TCRalphabeta/CD19-depleted stem cell transplant. The J gene is TRBJ2-5, the V gene TRBV3-1; D is undetermined. The CDR3 protein is CASSQDGWGTQYF. CDR3 in DNA: TGTGCCAGCAGCCAAGACGGATGGGGGACCCAGTACTTC.